This T cell receptor beta chain appears in the sequencing data of a study of T cells in localized non-small cell lung cancer. Data came from immunoSEQ multiplex PCR; TCRdb stores just in-frame clones and leaves some out. There are roughly 48,000 clones in the sample; 70% to 80% occur only once, and approximately 16% lies in the top ten. The CDR3 is made up of 11 amino acids. Germline CDR1 is MGHDK and CDR2 is SYGVNS. V lost 6 bases to trimming and J lost 0 bases, with 2 bases between them. The sample was peripheral blood, taken before any cancer treatment. The TCR originated in a man aged 40-75 years with stage I squamous cell lung carcinoma. This chain links TRBV25-1 with TRBJ1-2; D remains ambiguous. The CDR3 nucleotides are TGTGCCAGCAGGACTAACTATGGCTACACCTTC. Encoded protein: CASRTNYGYTF.